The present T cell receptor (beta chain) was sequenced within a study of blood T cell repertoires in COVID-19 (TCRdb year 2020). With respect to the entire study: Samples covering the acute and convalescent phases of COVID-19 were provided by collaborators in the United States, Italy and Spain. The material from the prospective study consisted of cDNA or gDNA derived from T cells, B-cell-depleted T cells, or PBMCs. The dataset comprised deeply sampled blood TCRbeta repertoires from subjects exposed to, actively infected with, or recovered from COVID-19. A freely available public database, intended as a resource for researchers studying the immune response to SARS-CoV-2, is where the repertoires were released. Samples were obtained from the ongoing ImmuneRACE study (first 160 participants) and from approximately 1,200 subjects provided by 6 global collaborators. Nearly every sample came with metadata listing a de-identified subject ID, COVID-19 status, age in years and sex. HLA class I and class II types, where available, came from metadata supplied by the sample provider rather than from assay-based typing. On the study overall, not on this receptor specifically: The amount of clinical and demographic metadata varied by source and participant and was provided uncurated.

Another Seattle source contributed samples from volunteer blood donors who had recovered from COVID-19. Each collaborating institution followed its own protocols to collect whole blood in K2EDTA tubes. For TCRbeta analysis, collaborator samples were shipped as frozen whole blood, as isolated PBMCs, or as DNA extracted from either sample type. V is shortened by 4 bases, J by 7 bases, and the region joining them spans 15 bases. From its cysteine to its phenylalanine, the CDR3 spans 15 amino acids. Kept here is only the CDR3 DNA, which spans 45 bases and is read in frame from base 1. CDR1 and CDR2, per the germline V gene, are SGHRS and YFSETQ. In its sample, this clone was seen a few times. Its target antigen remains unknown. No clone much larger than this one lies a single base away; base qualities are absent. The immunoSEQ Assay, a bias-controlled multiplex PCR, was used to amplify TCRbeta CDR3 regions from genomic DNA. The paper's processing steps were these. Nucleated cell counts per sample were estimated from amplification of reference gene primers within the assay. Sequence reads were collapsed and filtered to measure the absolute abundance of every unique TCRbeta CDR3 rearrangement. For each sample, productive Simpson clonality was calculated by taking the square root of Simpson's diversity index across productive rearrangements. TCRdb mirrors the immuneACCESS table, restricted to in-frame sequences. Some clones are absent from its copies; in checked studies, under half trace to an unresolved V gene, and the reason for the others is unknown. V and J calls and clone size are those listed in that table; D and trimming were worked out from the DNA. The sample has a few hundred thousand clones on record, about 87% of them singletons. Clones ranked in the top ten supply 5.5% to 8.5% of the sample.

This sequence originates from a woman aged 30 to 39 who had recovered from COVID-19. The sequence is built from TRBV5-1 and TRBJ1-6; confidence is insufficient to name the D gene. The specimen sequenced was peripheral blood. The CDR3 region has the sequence CASSPRPGLNSPLHF. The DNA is TGCGCCAGCAGCCCTCGTCCGGGTCTCAATTCACCCCTCCACTTT.